This T cell receptor (beta chain) came from a study of T cells in Graves' hyperthyroidism and ophthalmopathy. The CDR3 has 14 residues. V shed 4 bases and J shed 6 bases, with 11 bases lying between them. Germline values: CDR1 SGHTS, CDR2 YDEGEE. Points from the study as a whole: The model made its ophthalmopathy prediction, and onset followed a median about 6.8 months later. In the analysis, a 13 V-J model separated ophthalmopathy from stable hyperthyroidism.

Researchers amplified the TCR beta CDR3 regions from RNA transcripts. Carried out on the TCR CDR3, a first-round RT-PCR used the HTBI primer set. TCRdb redid the calling of the multiplex PCR reads with MiXCR, one entry per CDR3 protein. Counted here are about 420,000 distinct CDR3 sequences, 15% to 19% occurring once; the ten biggest clones make up around 14%. This clonotype came up a few times. Its antigen is undetermined. Newly diagnosed hyperthyroidism, duration under 2 months, in patients aged 18 to 65. Uncontrolled infection, other autoimmune disease, pregnancy or lactation disqualified patients from enrolment.

The V call is TRBV5-8, the J call TRBJ1-6; D gene unclear. Sample: blood. This sequence originates from a woman aged 18-35 years with Graves' hyperthyroidism. The CDR3 region has the DNA TGTGCCAGCAGCCCCGAGGCGCCTAATTCACCCCTCCACTTT. Encoded protein: CASSPEAPNSPLHF.